Listed here are 13 T cell receptor beta chains from one sample, sequenced in a study of T cells after yellow fever vaccination. MiXCR, applied by TCRdb to the 5' RACE reads, yields one record per CDR3 protein. Among about 580,000 distinct CDR3 sequences, about 15% were seen once, and the ten largest hold around a sixth. The sample was PBMCs, taken 5 days after the first yellow fever vaccination. These receptors originate from a man between 18 and 35 years old who received the YFV17D yellow fever vaccine.

This rearrangement joins TRBV5-4 to TRBJ1-6, with 7 bases identical to TRBD1. The CDR3 is 15 residues long. Germline V gene sequence: CDR1 SGHNT, CDR2 YYREEE (reference sequence). After removal of 1 base from V and 8 bases from J, the junction contained 6 bases not matched to a gene. The CDR3 DNA reads TGTGCCAGCAGCTTGATCGACAGGGAGGATTCACCCCTCCACTTT. It is translated as CASSLIDREDSPLHF.

The genes are TRBV10-3 and TRBJ1-1, with a possible D match to TRBD1 (5 bases). The CDR3 has 15 amino acids. V was shortened by 6 bases and J by 2 bases, with 16 bases between the two germline ends. From germline, CDR1 is ENHRY and CDR2 SYGVKD. The CDR3 loop is CAIRPAGLINTEAFF. The CDR3 DNA reads as TGTGCCATCAGGCCGGCGGGACTGATTAACACTGAAGCTTTCTTT.

The V gene is TRBV7-3, the J gene TRBJ2-3, with 8 bases matching TRBD2. V was clipped by 5 bases and J by 8 bases; unmatched bases: 9. The germline CDR1 and CDR2 sequences are SGHTA and FQGTGA. This CDR3 comprises 14 residues. DNA for the CDR3: TGTGCCAGCAGCGGCGGGGGGCCCCCGGCTACGCAGTATTTT. It codes for CASSGGGPPATQYF.

V and J are TRBV5-4 and TRBJ2-3; no definite D call. The germline V gene has CDR1 SGHNT and CDR2 YYREEE (reference sequence). The length of the CDR3 is 14 residues. V lost 4 bases, J lost 1 base, and 10 bases lay in between. This chain's CDR3 is CASSARAGTDTQYF. DNA for the CDR3: TGTGCCAGCAGCGCCCGGGCGGGCACAGATACGCAGTATTTT. Full variable domain (outside the CDR3, taken from reference TRBV5-4 and TRBJ2-3): ETGVTQSPTHLIKTRGQQVTLRCSSQSGHNTVSWYQQALGQGPQFIFQYYREEENGRGNFPPRFSGLQFPNYSSELNVNALELDDSALYLCASSARAGTDTQYFGPGTRLTVL.

This clonotype has only a few counts. V and J are TRBV4-2 and TRBJ2-5; 9 bases map to TRBD2. Germline V lookup: CDR1 LGHNA, CDR2 YNFKEQ. J was trimmed by 1 base and V by 1 base; bases with no gene match: 7. This CDR3 has 17 amino acids. The CDR3 here is CASSQGLDSGGQETQYF. In DNA, the CDR3 is TGTGCCAGCAGCCAAGGTCTGGATAGCGGGGGCCAAGAGACCCAGTACTTC.

This clonotype has a handful of counts. The rearrangement joins TRBV4-2 to TRBJ1-4; D perhaps matches TRBD1 (6 bases). Germline lookup yields CDR1 LGHNA and CDR2 YNFKEQ. Trimming shortened V by 6 bases and J by 8 bases, and 19 bases separated the two germline ends. The CDR3 is 15 residues long. DNA for the CDR3: TGTGCCAGCAGGAAGGGGGGCCCAGAAATAGAAAAACTGTTTTTT. Its translation: CASRKGGPEIEKLFF.

This chain connects TRBV18 to TRBJ1-3; 12 positions agree with TRBD1. Germline CDR1 and CDR2: KGHSH and LQKENI. V was clipped by 3 bases and J by 0 bases; unmatched bases: 9. This CDR3 has 19 amino acids. The CDR3 nucleotides are TGTGCCAGCTCACCGGTCGGGACAGGGGGCCCGAGCTCTGGAAACACCATATATTTT. Its protein product is CASSPVGTGGPSSGNTIYF.

V gene TRBV19 combines with J gene TRBJ2-5; D may match TRBD1 or TRBD2 (6 bases each). The ends were cut back, 1 base at V and 7 bases at J, with 13 bases in the middle. This CDR3 contains 14 residues. Germline CDR1 is LNHDA and CDR2 is SQIVND (reference sequence). The CDR3 sequence: CASSIAGAGGTQYF. CDR3 bases: TGTGCCAGTAGTATAGCAGGGGCCGGGGGGACCCAGTACTTC.

This clonotype was recorded many times. The chain employs TRBV6-1 and TRBJ2-3, with 12 bases fitting TRBD2. Germline assignment: CDR1 MNHNS and CDR2 SASEGT. The CDR3 length is 16 residues. Trimming cost V 6 bases and J 0 bases; bases outside gene matches: 4. The CDR3 DNA sequence: TGTGCCAGCAGGCTAGCGGGGGGGGGTAGCACAGATACGCAGTATTTT. Residues: CASRLAGGGSTDTQYF.

A few counts support this clonotype. The J gene is TRBJ2-1, the V gene TRBV7-2, with 8 bases matching TRBD2. Per the germline V gene, CDR1 is SGHTA and CDR2 is FQGNSA. The CDR3 length is 11 residues. V was clipped by 4 bases and J by 12 bases; unmatched bases: 2. The CDR3 protein is CASSSGGGQFF. The CDR3 DNA reads TGTGCCAGCAGCTCGGGAGGGGGGCAGTTCTTC.

This clonotype was observed at least ten times. V and J are TRBV5-5 and TRBJ1-6, with D unclear. The V gene's germline CDR1 is SGHKS and CDR2 YYEKEE (reference sequence). CDR3 length: 14 amino acids. V was pared by 5 bases and J by 8 bases, with 14 bases between. DNA of the CDR3: TGTGCCAGCAGACAACTTAGTATGGATTCACCCCTCCACTTT. Protein product: CASRQLSMDSPLHF.

This clonotype was picked up a small number of times. CDR3 protein: CASSPDWSYGYTF. DNA for the CDR3: TGTGCCAGCAGCCCAGACTGGAGCTATGGCTACACCTTC. The chain uses TRBV7-2 and TRBJ1-2; D remains ambiguous. CDR3 length equals 13 residues. Trimming removed 5 bases at V and 4 bases at J, with 11 bases between. CDR1 and CDR2 (germline): SGHTA, FQGNSA.

The chain recombines TRBV15 with TRBJ2-1; 9 bases are a match to TRBD2. Germline CDR1 and CDR2: LNHNV and YYDKDF (reference sequence). J gave up 9 bases and V 0 bases, and 6 bases lay outside the gene matches. The CDR3 is made up of 15 amino acids. CDR3 sequence: CATSRDLAGELEQFF. For the CDR3, the DNA is TGTGCCACCAGCAGAGATTTAGCGGGGGAGCTTGAGCAGTTCTTC.